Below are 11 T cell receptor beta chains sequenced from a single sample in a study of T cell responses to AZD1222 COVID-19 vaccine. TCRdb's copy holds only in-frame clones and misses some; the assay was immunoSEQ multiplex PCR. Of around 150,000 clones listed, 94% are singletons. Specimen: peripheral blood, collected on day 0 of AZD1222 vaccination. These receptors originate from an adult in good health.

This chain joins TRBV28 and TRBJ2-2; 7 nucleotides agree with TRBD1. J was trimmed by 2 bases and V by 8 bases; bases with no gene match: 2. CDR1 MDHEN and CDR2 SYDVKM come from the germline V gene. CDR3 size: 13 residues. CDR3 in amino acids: CASGDRNTGELFF. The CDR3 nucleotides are TGTGCCAGCGGGGACAGAAACACCGGGGAGCTGTTTTTT.

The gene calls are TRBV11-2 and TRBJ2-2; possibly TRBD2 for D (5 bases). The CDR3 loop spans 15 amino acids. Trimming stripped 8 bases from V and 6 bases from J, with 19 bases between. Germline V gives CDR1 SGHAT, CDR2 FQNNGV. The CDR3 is CASASPTRGPGELFF. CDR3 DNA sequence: TGTGCCAGCGCCTCACCGACCCGGGGTCCCGGGGAGCTGTTTTTT.

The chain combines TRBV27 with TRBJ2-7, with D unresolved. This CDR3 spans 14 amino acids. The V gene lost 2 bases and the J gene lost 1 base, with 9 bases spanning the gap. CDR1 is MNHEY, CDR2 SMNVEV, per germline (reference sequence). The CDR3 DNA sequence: TGTGCCAGCAGTTTAACAGCGTTGTCCTACGAGCAGTACTTC. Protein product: CASSLTALSYEQYF.

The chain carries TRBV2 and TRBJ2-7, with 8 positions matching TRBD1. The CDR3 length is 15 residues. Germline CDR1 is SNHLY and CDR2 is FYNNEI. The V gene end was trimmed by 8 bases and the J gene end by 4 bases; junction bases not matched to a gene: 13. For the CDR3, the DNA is TGTGCCAGCCGGCGTACGGGACAGGCCTCTTACGAGCAGTACTTC. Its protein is CASRRTGQASYEQYF. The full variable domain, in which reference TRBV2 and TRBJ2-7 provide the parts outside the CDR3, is EPEVTQTPSHQVTQMGQEVILRCVPISNHLYFYWYRQILGQKVEFLVSFYNNEISEKSEIFDDQFSVERPDGSNFTLKIRSTKLEDSAMYFCASRRTGQASYEQYFGPGTRLTVT.

As DNA, the CDR3 is TGTGCCAGCAGCCTGGGACAGGGGATTCAGCCCCAGCATTTT. Translating it yields CASSLGQGIQPQHF. This chain links TRBV7-9 with TRBJ1-5; 10 nucleotides align to TRBD1. The junction had 4 bases not matched to a gene; V was cut back by 5 bases and J by 6 bases. Germline CDR1 SEHNR, CDR2 FQNEAQ (reference sequence). CDR3 length: 14 amino acids.

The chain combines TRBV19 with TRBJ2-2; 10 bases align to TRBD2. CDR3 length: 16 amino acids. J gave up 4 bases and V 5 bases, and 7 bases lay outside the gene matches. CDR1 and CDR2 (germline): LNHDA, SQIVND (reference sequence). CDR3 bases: TGTGCCAGTAGTCTTGGACTAGCGGAAAGCACCGGGGAGCTGTTTTTT. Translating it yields CASSLGLAESTGELFF.

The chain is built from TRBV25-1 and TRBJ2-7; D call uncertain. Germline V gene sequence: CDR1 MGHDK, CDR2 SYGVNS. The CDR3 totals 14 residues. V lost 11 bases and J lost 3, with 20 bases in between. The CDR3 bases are TGTGCCGTACAATCCTCGACGGAGATCTACGAGCAGTACTTC. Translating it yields CAVQSSTEIYEQYF.

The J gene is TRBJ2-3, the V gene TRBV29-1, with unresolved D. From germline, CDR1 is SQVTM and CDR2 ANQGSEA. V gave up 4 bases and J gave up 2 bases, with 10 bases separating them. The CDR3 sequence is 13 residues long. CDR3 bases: TGCAGCGTTGTAGTGCGGTTCACAGATACGCAGTATTTT. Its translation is CSVVVRFTDTQYF.

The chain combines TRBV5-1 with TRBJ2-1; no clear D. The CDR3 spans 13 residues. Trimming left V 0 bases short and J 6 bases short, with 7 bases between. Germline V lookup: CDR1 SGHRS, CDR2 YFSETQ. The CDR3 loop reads CASSLGGPNEQFF. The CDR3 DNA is TGCGCCAGCAGCTTGGGCGGCCCCAATGAGCAGTTCTTC.

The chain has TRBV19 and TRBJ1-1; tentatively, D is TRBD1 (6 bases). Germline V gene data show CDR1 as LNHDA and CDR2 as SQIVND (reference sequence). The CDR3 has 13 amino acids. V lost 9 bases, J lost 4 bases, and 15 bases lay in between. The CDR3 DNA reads TGTGCCAGAACAGGGTTTGTGGGCACTGAAGCTTTCTTT. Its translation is CARTGFVGTEAFF.

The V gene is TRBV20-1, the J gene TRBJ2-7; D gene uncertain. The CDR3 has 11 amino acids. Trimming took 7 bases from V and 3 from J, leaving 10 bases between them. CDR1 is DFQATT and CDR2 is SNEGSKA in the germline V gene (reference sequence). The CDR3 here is CSGRENYEQYF. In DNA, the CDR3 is TGCAGTGGCCGTGAGAACTACGAGCAGTACTTC.